This T cell receptor beta chain appears in the sequencing data of a study of shared clonotypes between healthy human individuals (dated by TCRdb to between 2020 and 2021). In the study overall: The cohort included three men and a couple of women between 18 and 49 years of age. For each donor, three plates each were used for CD4 naive and CD4 memory, two plates were used for CD8 naive, and one plate was used for CD8 memory. The study deeply sequenced blood TCR repertoires of about 5 healthy adults to estimate repertoire size and the extent of clonotype sharing between individuals. Between about 0.85 and 8.9 billion PBMCs per donor were obtained by leukapheresis. Different laboratories and diverse techniques were used to prepare libraries and sequence TCR repertoires, to increase sequencing depth and limit assay-specific biases.

Study-level results and caveats: Clonotypes shared by all four sorted-subset donors showed higher generation probabilities than non-shared clonotypes. Naive subsets generally had larger estimated clonotype richness than memory subsets. Sampling was restricted to blood, and TCR repertoires in tissues likely differ from the TCR repertoires found in blood. Because the study included only a small number of donors, the genetic and exposure-history diversity represented was limited. Based on pairwise subsampling, the degree of clonotype sharing among donors was expected to be affected by sequencing depth. Even with the large sequencing depth, rarefaction of the sorted-subset datasets indicated that sequencing was incomplete. Sharing across a few donors was observed for 4.5% to 6.5% of naive CD4, 3% to 3.5% of naive CD8, over 2% of memory CD4, and about 0.38% of memory CD8 clonotypes.

Comment on this clone: The antigen it recognizes is unknown. No base quality information exists; no much larger clone differs at one position.

Via the germline V gene, CDR1 is MNHNS and CDR2 SASEGT. After removal of 1 base from V and 3 bases from J, the junction retains 2 bases not matched to a gene. The CDR3 spans 14 residues, from the cysteine through the phenylalanine. The retained sequence is limited to the CDR3, 42 bases, with the frame set at the first base. TCR CDR3 regions were amplified from genomic DNA by multiplex PCR using the deep immunoSEQ assay. Genomic DNA extracted from each cell subset was distributed evenly over all wells of several immunoSEQ 96-well plates, and each plate served as one replicate. For sorted subsets, each replicate PCR was loaded with 200 ng genomic DNA, equivalent to approximately 27,000 T cell genomes. Purified libraries were measured with a Qubit 3.0 fluorometer, size-checked on a Bioanalyzer 2100, and measured again with the KAPA Library Quantification kit. A separate single-read 150-cycle Illumina NextSeq 550 flow cell was used to sequence each immunoSEQ 96-well plate. In the authors' own workflow: Because the immunoSEQ output included only junctional sequences and no quality scores, the filtering could not be the same as the filtering used for full-length reads. To assign V/J genes and CDR3, sequences were annotated against IMGT germline references using PyIR, a Python wrapper for IgBLAST v1.9. Reads were removed for weak V/J assignments (E-value above 1e-6), missing CDR3, stop codons, out-of-frame junctions, or ambiguous translated residues. A V3J clonotype was defined by an identical inferred V gene, J gene, and CDR3 amino acid sequence. Percentage overlap between repertoires was computed as shared unique clonotypes divided by the size of the smaller repertoire. Repertoire richness was assessed with RTK rarefaction, the Chao1 estimator, and Recon v2.1 estimates of unobserved clonotypes. Generation probabilities for all TCRbeta clonotypes obtained by the gDNA method from several donors were computed using OLGA. In TCRdb, the immuneACCESS table is reduced to in-frame sequences with V and J assigned. These tables do not hold every clone; where another copy was compared, an unresolved V gene accounts for under half, and the others remain unexplained. V and J calls and clone size come straight from that table; D and trimming were deduced from the DNA. The sample table holds some 1.5 million clones, of which 98% were seen once. Roughly 0.45% of the sample comes from the top ten.

The donors were healthy, HIV-negative adults who had no recently reported acute infections or vaccinations. Only Caucasian adults living in Nashville, Tennessee, USA were represented among the donors. Magnetic negative selection was used to enrich CD4+ T cells, after which naive cells were positively selected on CD45RA and the negative fraction became the memory subset. Blood was collected by leukapheresis, and PBMCs were isolated by Ficoll-Histopaque density gradient centrifugation and then cryopreserved in liquid nitrogen vapor phase. Purity and quantity of every magnetically sorted T cell population were checked by analytical flow cytometry. Genomic DNA was isolated from every sorted fraction and measured by UV absorbance on a Nanodrop 2000c.

The chain is made from TRBV6-1 and TRBJ2-7; a stretch of 8 junction bases matches TRBD2. The specimen sequenced was naive CD4+ T cells sorted from blood. Per the publication, the cell subset or site label means: CD45RA+ positively selected. This receptor was obtained from a man younger than 45 in good health. The sequence in DNA is TGTGCCAGCAGTGAAGTTGCGGGAGGCTACGAGCAGTACTTC. This sequence encodes CASSEVAGGYEQYF.